This T cell receptor (beta chain) comes out of a study of identical twins. Study results and caveats: Its conclusions, products of cross-sectional statistical analysis, did not come from following the same donors. Invariant populations such as MAIT and iNKT cells could partly muddle zero-insertion analyses. Twin-shared out-of-frame alpha sequences were enriched for low generation probability.

At least ten counts were recorded for this clonotype. The antigen is unknown. MiXCR, run by TCRdb on the 5' RACE reads, gives a single entry per CDR3 protein. The sample comprises more than 200,000 distinct CDR3 sequences, over 13% of which are singletons, and approximately 8.8% rests with the top ten. The CDR3 sequence is 15 residues long. Germline CDR1 is SGHRS and CDR2 is YFSETQ. J gave up 4 bases and V 4 bases, and 10 bases lay outside the gene matches. Healthy Caucasians made up all donors. The TCR originated in a woman in her late teens or twenties in good health. The gene calls are TRBV5-1 and TRBJ2-5; TRBD2 matches 7 bases. The source material was memory (CD45RO+) T cells sorted from blood. The CDR3 spells CASSEGPAGRETQYF. DNA of the CDR3: TGCGCCAGCAGCGAGGGCCCAGCGGGAAGAGAGACCCAGTACTTC.